This TCR beta chain emerged from a study of identical twins. Study results and limitations: Memory repertoires lacked the insertion deficit that abundant cord blood beta clonotypes showed.

In its sample, this clonotype was seen many times. Its antigen is unknown. TCRdb called the 5' RACE reads again in MiXCR, with one record for every CDR3 protein. Of about 890,000 distinct CDR3 sequences in the sample, about 12% were seen once. The CDR3 loop spans 21 amino acids. This sample also appeared in a second study, on yellow fever vaccine responses in identical twins. In that study: Twin vaccine T cell responses reportedly seemed partly convergent, partly personalized.

The sequenced sample consisted of PBMCs. The chain uses TRBV3-2 and TRBJ2-1; no DNA check was done on the table's D call, TRBD1. TRBV3-2 is termed a pseudogene. The sequence was obtained from a young woman in good health. Written as DNA, the CDR3 is TGTGCCAGCAGCTATATAATAACCGGGACAGGTCCTATAAGCTCCTACAATGAGCAGTTCTTC. It specifies CASSYIITGTGPISSYNEQFF.